This T cell receptor (beta chain) was recorded in a study of CD8 T cells in Susac syndrome. Reverse transcription used roughly 0.45 to 1 ug RNA and random hexamers. Coverage of TCR beta CDR3 amplification by immunoSEQ multiplex PCR extended to 54 Vbeta and 13 Jbeta. TCRdb itself ran the immunoSEQ multiplex PCR reads through MiXCR, one entry per CDR3 protein. The table shows around 150,000 distinct CDR3 sequences, with nearly 95% occurring only once. TCR beta sequencing covered blood CD8+ and CD4+ T cells. Negative isolation was used for CD8+ and CD4+ T cells, and FACS enrichment was applied to TEMRA cells. The CDR3 extends over 12 amino acids. The V gene end was trimmed by 7 bases and the J gene end by 5 bases; junction bases not matched to a gene: 7. Germline V gene data show CDR1 as SQVTM and CDR2 as ANQGSEA.

The chain couples TRBV29-1 to TRBJ2-7; TRBD1 agrees at 8 bases. Sequenced: CD8+ T cells from PBMCs. The TCR sequence derives from a human donor in good health. The chain's CDR3 is CSGATGAHEQYF. The CDR3 DNA follows: TGCAGCGGGGCGACAGGGGCCCACGAGCAGTACTTC.